The rows below give T cell receptor beta chains drawn from one sample of a study of OX40 agonist ivuxolimab in advanced cancers. The assay was immunoSEQ multiplex PCR, and TCRdb's table has in-frame clones only and misses some. The sample carries some 63,000 clones, 80% to 90% recorded once. Specimen: CD4+ or CD8+ T cells sorted from blood, collected in a trial of the OX40 agonist ivuxolimab. These TCRs come from an adult with an advanced solid tumor such as melanoma, head and neck, liver or kidney cancer. Both conserved end residues are part of each CDR3. A D gene is named only where the DNA matches it firmly. Not all rows give a size; the values are once, few, many and, for expanded clones, a class.

. | TRBD1 | TRBJ2-5 | TRBV10-3 | TGTGCCATCAGTGGGACAGGAAAAGAGACCCAGTACTTC | CAISGTGKETQYF
. | . | TRBJ2-3 | TRBV5-1 | TGCGCCAGCAGCTTATACAACAGGGAGACAGATACGCAGTATTTT | CASSLYNRETDTQYF
. | . | TRBJ1-1 | TRBV11-2 | TGTGCCAGCAGCTTACAGGTTCTGGGCACTGAAGCTTTCTTT | CASSLQVLGTEAFF
. | . | TRBJ1-5 | TRBV30 | TGTGCCTGGGACCATCTAGGGGGCAATCAGCCCCAGCATTTT | CAWDHLGGNQPQHF
few | . | TRBJ1-1 | TRBV29-1 | TGCAGCGTGGGGCCCCGCAGGAACACTGAAGCTTTCTTT | CSVGPRRNTEAFF
. | . | TRBJ2-7 | TRBV1 | TGCACCAGCAGCCAAGCTAGCGGCTCCTACGAGCAGTACTTC | CTSSQASGSYEQYF
. | . | TRBJ2-5 | TRBV15 | TGTGCCACCAAGGAACAAGAGACCCAGTACTTC | CATKEQETQYF
. | . | TRBJ2-1 | TRBV5-1 | TGCGCCAGCAGCTTGGCCACTTCCAGGTTAGACAATGAGCAGTTCTTC | CASSLATSRLDNEQFF
. | TRBD1 | TRBJ1-5 | TRBV6-5 | TGTGCCAGCAGGCCTGGACAGGGCGGGAGTCAGCCCCAGCATTTT | CASRPGQGGSQPQHF
. | . | TRBJ1-2 | TRBV14 | TGTGCCAGCAGCCAAGATCAATCAGTCCGCTATGGCTACACCTTC | CASSQDQSVRYGYTF
. | . | TRBJ2-1 | TRBV6-1 | TGTGCCAGCAGGGGGGACAATGAGCAGTTCTTC | CASRGDNEQFF
. | . | TRBJ2-7 | TRBV19 | TGTGCCAGTAGTATAGAGGCGAAGGGTGCCTACGAGCAGTACTTC | CASSIEAKGAYEQYF
. | . | TRBJ1-6 | TRBV19 | TGTGCCAGTGAAACTGGCGGGGCGCGGTATAATTCACCCCTCCACTTT | CASETGGARYNSPLHF
. | . | TRBJ1-3 | TRBV9 | TGTGCCAGCAGCGTAAAGGGCACTGGAAACACCATATATTTT | CASSVKGTGNTIYF
. | . | TRBJ2-7 | TRBV6-5 | TGTGCCAGCAGTTACGACGGGTCCCGGATTTACGAGCAGTACTTC | CASSYDGSRIYEQYF
. | TRBD2 | TRBJ2-3 | TRBV5-1 | TGCGCCAGCAAGGGAGGGAACCGGGATACGCAGTATTTT | CASKGGNRDTQYF
. | . | TRBJ1-2 | TRBV25-1 | TGTGCCAGCAGTGAATCTGGGGGCGTCTTTGGCTACACCTTC | CASSESGGVFGYTF
. | TRBD2 | TRBJ2-3 | TRBV10-3 | TGTGCCATCAGTGGGACTAGCGGGATAACAACAGATACGCAGTATTTT | CAISGTSGITTDTQYF
. | TRBD2 | TRBJ2-7 | TRBV6-6 | TGTGCCAGCAGTGGCGGGAGTACATCGTACTTC | CASSGGSTSYF
. | . | TRBJ2-1 | TRBV28 | TGTGCCAGCAGTTGGGGGGGCGGGGGCTACAATGAGCAGTTCTTC | CASSWGGGGYNEQFF
once | TRBD2 | TRBJ2-7 | TRBV6-6 | TGTGCCAGCAGTCTCCGGGAGGGCAGGTCCTACGAGCAGTACTTC | CASSLREGRSYEQYF
. | . | TRBJ1-3 | TRBV18 | TGTGCCAGCTCACCGGGACTCATCTCTTCTGGAAACACCATATATTTT | CASSPGLISSGNTIYF
. | . | TRBJ1-1 | TRBV9 | TGTGCCAGCAGCCTCACAGGGAACACTGAAGCTTTCTTT | CASSLTGNTEAFF
. | TRBD1 | TRBJ2-7 | TRBV25-1 | TGTGCCAGCACGGGGACAGGGAACTACGAGCAGTACTTC | CASTGTGNYEQYF
once | TRBD1 | TRBJ2-7 | TRBV30 | TGTGCCTGGAGTGTACCGAGGACAGGGGTATCCTACGAGCAGTACTTC | CAWSVPRTGVSYEQYF
. | . | TRBJ2-1 | TRBV2 | TGTGCCAGCGCCCCGACTAGGTCAGGTGAGCAGTTCTTC | CASAPTRSGEQFF
. | . | TRBJ1-2 | TRBV4-2 | TGTGCCAGCAGCCAAGAAGGAGGGGCCAACTATGGCTACACCTTC | CASSQEGGANYGYTF
. | . | TRBJ2-7 | TRBV15 | TGTGCCACCAGCAGAGGGGCGGGCCCGGACTACGAGCAGTACTTC | CATSRGAGPDYEQYF
. | . | TRBJ1-5 | TRBV30 | TGTGCCTGGAGTGTACGGGGGGCAGAGTCGGCCTATAGCAATCAGCCCCAGCATTTT | CAWSVRGAESAYSNQPQHF
. | . | TRBJ1-1 | TRBV2 | TGTGCCAGCGCAGACCTTGGGCGGACTGAAGCTTTCTTT | CASADLGRTEAFF
. | . | TRBJ1-5 | TRBV19 | TGTGCCAGTAGTATTAGAGACGTCGGTCAGCCCCAGCATTTT | CASSIRDVGQPQHF
. | TRBD2 | TRBJ2-5 | TRBV7-9 | TGTGCCAGCAGCTCGACGACCGGGAGGCAAGAGACCCAGTACTTC | CASSSTTGRQETQYF
. | . | TRBJ1-3 | TRBV18 | TGTGCCAGCTCATTGCGGGACGGAGGAAACACCATATATTTT | CASSLRDGGNTIYF
. | TRBD1 | TRBJ1-1 | TRBV7-9 | TGTGCCAGCAGCTTTACACAGGGGACTGAAGCTTTCTTT | CASSFTQGTEAFF
. | TRBD2 | TRBJ2-3 | TRBV10-2 | TGCGCCAGCAGTGCGGGGGGGGCCGAGGTTGCCGATACGCAGTATTTT | CASSAGGAEVADTQYF
. | TRBD2 | TRBJ2-1 | TRBV7-9 | TGTGCCAGCAGCTTAAGACCCACCAGTCTAGCGGGAGTGATCAATGAGCAGTTCTTC | CASSLRPTSLAGVINEQFF
. | . | TRBJ1-4 | TRBV6-6 | TGTGCCAGCAGTCCCTCCCTAGAAAAACTGTTTTTT | CASSPSLEKLFF
. | . | TRBJ2-2 | TRBV19 | TGTGCCAGTAGTTTGCCTCTAGCGACCGGGGAGCTGTTTTTT | CASSLPLATGELFF
. | . | TRBJ1-2 | TRBV5-5 | TGTGCCAGCAGCTTTACAGGTGCCTATGGCTACACCTTC | CASSFTGAYGYTF
. | . | TRBJ2-1 | TRBV18 | TGTGCCAGCTCACCACCGGGGGGAGTAAATGAGCAGTTCTTC | CASSPPGGVNEQFF
once | . | TRBJ2-7 | TRBV6-1 | TGTGCCAGCAGTGGTCTTGTCGCAGGGAATTCCTACGAGCAGTACTTC | CASSGLVAGNSYEQYF
. | TRBD1 | TRBJ2-3 | TRBV5-4 | TGTGCCAGCAGCTTGACAGGGGTTCCCCGAGATACGCAGTATTTT | CASSLTGVPRDTQYF
few | TRBD1 | TRBJ2-1 | TRBV11-2 | TGTGCCAGCAGCGACCGGGACAGGGTGCAGTTCTTC | CASSDRDRVQFF
. | . | TRBJ1-2 | TRBV27 | TGTGCCAGCAGTTTGGCAGGGCATAACTATGGCTACACCTTC | CASSLAGHNYGYTF
once | . | TRBJ1-1 | TRBV28 | TGTGCCAGCAGTTTTACCACTGAAGCTTTCTTT | CASSFTTEAFF
. | . | TRBJ2-7 | TRBV2 | TGTGCCAGCAGCTTAGGCGGAGGGGATGAGCAGTACTTC | CASSLGGGDEQYF
. | . | TRBJ2-7 | TRBV5-1 | TGCGCCAGCAGCTTGGGGGGGAGCGGCGAGCAGTACTTC | CASSLGGSGEQYF
once | . | TRBJ1-2 | TRBV4-1 | TGCGCCAGCAGCCCATTGGCAAGTCAATTTAACTATGGCTACACCTTC | CASSPLASQFNYGYTF